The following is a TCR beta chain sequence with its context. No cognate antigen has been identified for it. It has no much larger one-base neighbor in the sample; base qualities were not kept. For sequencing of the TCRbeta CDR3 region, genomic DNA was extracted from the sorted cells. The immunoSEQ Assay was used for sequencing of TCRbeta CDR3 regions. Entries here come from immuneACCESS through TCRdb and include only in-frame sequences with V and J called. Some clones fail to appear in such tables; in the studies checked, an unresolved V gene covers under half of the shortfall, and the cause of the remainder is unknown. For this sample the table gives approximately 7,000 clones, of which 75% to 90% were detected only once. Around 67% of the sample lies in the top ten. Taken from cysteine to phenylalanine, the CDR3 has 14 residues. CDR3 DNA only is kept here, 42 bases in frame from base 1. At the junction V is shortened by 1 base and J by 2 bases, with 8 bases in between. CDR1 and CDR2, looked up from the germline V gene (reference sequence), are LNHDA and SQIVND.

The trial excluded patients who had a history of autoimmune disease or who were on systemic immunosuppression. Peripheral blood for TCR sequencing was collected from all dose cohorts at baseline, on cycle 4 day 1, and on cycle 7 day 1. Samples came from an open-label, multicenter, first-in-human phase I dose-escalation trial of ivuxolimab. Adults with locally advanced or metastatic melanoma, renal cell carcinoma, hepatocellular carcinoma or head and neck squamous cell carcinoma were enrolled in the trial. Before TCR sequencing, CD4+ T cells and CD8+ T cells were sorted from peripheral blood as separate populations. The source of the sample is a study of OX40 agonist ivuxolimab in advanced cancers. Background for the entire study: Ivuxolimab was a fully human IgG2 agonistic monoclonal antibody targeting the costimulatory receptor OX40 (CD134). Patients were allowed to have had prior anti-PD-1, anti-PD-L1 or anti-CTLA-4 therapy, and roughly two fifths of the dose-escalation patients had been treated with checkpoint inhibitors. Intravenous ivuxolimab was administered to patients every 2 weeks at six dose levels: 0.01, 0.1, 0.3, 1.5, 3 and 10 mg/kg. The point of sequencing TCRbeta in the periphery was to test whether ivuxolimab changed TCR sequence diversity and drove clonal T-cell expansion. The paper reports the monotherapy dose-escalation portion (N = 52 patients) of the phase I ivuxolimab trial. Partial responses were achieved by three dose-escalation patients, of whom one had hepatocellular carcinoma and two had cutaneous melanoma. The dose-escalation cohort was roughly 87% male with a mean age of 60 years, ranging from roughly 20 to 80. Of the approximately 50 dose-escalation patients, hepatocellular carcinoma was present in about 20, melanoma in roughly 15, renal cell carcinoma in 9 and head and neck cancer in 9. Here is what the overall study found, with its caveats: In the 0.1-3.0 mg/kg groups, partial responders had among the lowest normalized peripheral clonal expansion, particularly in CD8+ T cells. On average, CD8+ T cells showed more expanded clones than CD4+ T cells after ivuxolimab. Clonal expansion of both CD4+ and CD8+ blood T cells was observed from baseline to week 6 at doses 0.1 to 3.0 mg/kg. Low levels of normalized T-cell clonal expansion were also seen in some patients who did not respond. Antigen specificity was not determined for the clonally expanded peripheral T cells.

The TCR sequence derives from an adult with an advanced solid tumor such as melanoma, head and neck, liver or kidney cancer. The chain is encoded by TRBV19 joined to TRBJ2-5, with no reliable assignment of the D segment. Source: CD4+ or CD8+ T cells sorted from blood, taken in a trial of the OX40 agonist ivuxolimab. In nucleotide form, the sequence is TGTGCCAGTAGTATAGCAGGTGGGCAAGAGACCCAGTACTTC. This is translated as CASSIAGGQETQYF.